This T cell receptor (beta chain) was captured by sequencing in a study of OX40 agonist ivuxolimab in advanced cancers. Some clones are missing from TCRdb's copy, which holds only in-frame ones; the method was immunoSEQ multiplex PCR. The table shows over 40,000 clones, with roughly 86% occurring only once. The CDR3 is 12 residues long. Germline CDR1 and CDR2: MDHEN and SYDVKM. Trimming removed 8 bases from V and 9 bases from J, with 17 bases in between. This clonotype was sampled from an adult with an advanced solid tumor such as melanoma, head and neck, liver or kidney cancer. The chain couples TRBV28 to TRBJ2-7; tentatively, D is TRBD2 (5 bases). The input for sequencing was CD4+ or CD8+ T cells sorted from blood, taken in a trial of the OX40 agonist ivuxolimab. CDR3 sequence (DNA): TGTGCCAGCGCAACTCCTACGAGGGCGCAGTACTTC. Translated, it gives CASATPTRAQYF.